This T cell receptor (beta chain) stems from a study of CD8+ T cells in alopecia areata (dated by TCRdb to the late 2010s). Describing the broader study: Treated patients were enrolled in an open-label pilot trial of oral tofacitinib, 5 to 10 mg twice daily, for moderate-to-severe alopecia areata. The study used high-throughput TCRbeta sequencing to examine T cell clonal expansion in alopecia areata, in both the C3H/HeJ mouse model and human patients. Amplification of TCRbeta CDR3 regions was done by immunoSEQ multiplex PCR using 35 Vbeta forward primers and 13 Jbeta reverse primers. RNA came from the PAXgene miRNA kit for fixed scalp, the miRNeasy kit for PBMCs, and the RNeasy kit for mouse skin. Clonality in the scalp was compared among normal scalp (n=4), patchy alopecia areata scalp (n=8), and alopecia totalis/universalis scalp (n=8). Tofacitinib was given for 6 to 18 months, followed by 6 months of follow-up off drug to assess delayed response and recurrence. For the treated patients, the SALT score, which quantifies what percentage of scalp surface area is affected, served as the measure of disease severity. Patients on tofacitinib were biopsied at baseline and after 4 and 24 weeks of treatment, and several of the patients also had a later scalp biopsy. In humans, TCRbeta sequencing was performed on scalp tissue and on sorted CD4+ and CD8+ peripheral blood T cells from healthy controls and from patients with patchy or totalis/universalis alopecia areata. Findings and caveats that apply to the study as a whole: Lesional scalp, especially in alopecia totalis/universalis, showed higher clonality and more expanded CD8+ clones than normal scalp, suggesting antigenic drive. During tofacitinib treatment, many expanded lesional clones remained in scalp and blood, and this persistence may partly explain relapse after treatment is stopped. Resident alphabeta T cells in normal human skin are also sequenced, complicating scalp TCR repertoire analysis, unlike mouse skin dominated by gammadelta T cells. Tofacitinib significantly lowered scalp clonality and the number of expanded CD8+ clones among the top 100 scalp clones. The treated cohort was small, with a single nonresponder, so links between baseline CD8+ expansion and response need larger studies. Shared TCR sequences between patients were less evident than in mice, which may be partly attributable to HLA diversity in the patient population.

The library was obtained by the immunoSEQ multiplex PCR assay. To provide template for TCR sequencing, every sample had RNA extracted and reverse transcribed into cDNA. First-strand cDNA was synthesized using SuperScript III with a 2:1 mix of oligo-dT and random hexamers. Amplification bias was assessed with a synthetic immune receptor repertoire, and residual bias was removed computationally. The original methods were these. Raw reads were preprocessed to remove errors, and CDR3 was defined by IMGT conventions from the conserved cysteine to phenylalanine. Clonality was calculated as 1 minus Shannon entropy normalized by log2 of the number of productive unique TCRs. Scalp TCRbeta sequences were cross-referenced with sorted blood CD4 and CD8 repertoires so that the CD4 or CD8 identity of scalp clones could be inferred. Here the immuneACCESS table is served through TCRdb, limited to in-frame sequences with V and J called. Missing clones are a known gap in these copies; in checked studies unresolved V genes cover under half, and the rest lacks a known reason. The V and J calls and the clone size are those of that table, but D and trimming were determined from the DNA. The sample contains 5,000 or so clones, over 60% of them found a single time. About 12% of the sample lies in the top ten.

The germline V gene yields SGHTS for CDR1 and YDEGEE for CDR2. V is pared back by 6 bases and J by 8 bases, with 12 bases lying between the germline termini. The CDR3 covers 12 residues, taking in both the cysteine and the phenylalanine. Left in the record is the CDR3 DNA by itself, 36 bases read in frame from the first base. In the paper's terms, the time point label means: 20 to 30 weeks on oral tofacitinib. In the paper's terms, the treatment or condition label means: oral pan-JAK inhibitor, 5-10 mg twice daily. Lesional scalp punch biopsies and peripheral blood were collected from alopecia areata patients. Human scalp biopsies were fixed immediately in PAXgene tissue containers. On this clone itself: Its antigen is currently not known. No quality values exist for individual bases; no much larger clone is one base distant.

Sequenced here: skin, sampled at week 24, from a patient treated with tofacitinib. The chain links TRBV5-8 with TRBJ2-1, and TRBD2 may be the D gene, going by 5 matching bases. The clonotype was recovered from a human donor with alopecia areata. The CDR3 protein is CASIRGLDEQFF. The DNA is TGTGCCAGCATCAGAGGACTGGATGAGCAGTTCTTC. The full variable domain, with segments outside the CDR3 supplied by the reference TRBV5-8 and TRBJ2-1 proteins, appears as EAGVTQSPTHLIKTRGQQATLRCSPISGHTSVYWYQQALGLGLQFLLWYDEGEERNRGNFPPRFSGRQFPNYSSELNVNALELEDSALYLCASIRGLDEQFFGPGTRLTVL.